This TCR beta chain was retrieved from a study of T-cell memory formation after mild COVID-19. Study background: Each donor largely had its own TCR clusters.

On this clonotype: What it binds is unknown.

TCRdb called the 5' RACE reads again in MiXCR, with one record for every CDR3 protein. The repertoire consists of tens of thousands of distinct CDR3 sequences, with less than 15% occurring once and the leading ten covering roughly two fifths. Losses at the gene ends were 5 bases for V and 2 bases for J; bases not matched to a gene: 11. Germline V gene lookup returns CDR1 SEHNR and CDR2 FQNEAQ (reference sequence). The CDR3 is 18 amino acids. General study findings and limits: The appearance of some responding clones in pre-infection memory suggested that cross-reactive memory joined. Contracting CD4+ clones were located mainly in CM and EM, and CD8+ clones in EMRA. While clones contracting from day 15 to 85 were balanced between CD4 and CD8, later expanders leaned CD4+.

What was sequenced was PBMCs or a T cell subset sorted from them (not recorded which). V gene TRBV7-9 combines with J gene TRBJ2-6, with 8 nucleotides matching TRBD1. This sequence originates from a man between 18 and 29 years old who had mild COVID-19 (a few samples of this study predate the infection). Cell type and time point are not known. The CDR3 spells CASSADGQGSTGANVLTF. As DNA, the CDR3 is TGTGCCAGCAGCGCGGATGGACAGGGCTCAACTGGGGCCAACGTCCTGACTTTC.